This T cell receptor (beta chain) is drawn from a study of blood T cell repertoires in COVID-19. Study-wide background: Researchers got acute and convalescent COVID-19 samples from the United States, Italy and Spain.

The study assigned cohorts using participant-reported clinical history. TCRdb keeps only in-frame clones here, not all; method: immunoSEQ multiplex PCR. Among over 250,000 clones listed, about nine tenths were seen once. The CDR3 contains 16 residues. Germline-derived CDR1 and CDR2 are MNHNY and SVGAGI (reference sequence). With 5 bases clipped from V and 7 bases from J, the junction kept 11 bases outside the gene matches. Specimen: PBMCs or T cells enriched from blood (not recorded which). The sequence derives from a woman in her thirties who had recovered from COVID-19. The chain combines TRBV6-6 with TRBJ2-1, with TRBD2 matching over 10 bases. CDR3 amino acids: CASSRIAGGGLNEQFF. The CDR3 nucleotides are TGTGCCAGCAGTCGAATAGCGGGAGGAGGATTAAATGAGCAGTTCTTC.